These 5 T cell receptor beta chains share one sample of origin, sequenced in a study of T cells in Graves' hyperthyroidism and ophthalmopathy (dated by TCRdb to between 2019 and 2020). Library preparation employed multiplex PCR. Sequencing was performed on an Illumina HiSeq 2000. TCR beta CDR3 regions were amplified from RNA transcripts. The TCR CDR3 was subjected to a first round of RT-PCR using the HTBI primer set and the Qiagen OneStep RT-PCR kit. TCRdb's own reprocessing of the public reads used fastp at Q25 and MiXCR and kept productive beta chains. Entries are consolidated by CDR3 protein sequence, retaining the most common genes and DNA. The sample table lists about 380,000 distinct CDR3 sequences, around 18% of them with a count of one. The ten largest clonotypes hold 35% to 45% of the sample. Sequenced sample: blood. These receptors were taken from a man younger than 35 with Graves' ophthalmopathy.

This clonotype has a handful of counts. The chain couples TRBV10-1 to TRBJ2-2; D unclear. The CDR3 has 13 amino acids. The germline gives CDR1 WNHNN, CDR2 SYGVQD (reference sequence). Trimming took off 4 bases at V and 5 bases at J, with 8 bases between the two ends. The CDR3 coding sequence is TGCGCCAGCAGTGTACGGCTTACCGGGGAGCTGTTTTTT. Its translation: CASSVRLTGELFF.

This chain connects TRBV7-3 to TRBJ2-1, with 7 bases matching TRBD2. The V and J ends lost 5 bases and 2 bases, in that order; junction bases with no gene match: 6. Germline CDR1 and CDR2: SGHTA and FQGTGA. The CDR3 is 15 amino acids. CDR3: CASSPGGYTYNEQFF. In DNA form, the CDR3 reads TGTGCCAGCAGCCCCGGGGGGTACACCTACAATGAGCAGTTCTTC.

This clonotype has ten or more counts. This chain links TRBV7-9 with TRBJ2-7, with D uncertain. V gave up 3 bases and J gave up 5 bases, with 14 bases separating them. This CDR3 comprises 14 residues. Germline CDR1 reads SEHNR; CDR2 reads FQNEAQ (reference sequence). CDR3 region: CASSLSGLDHEQYF. CDR3 coding DNA: TGTGCCAGCAGCTTGAGTGGTCTCGACCACGAGCAGTACTTC.

This sequence joins TRBV27 and TRBJ1-1, with 7 nucleotides matching TRBD1. V lost 6 bases to trimming and J lost 10 bases; unmatched junction nucleotides: 8. Germline loops: CDR1 MNHEY, CDR2 SMNVEV (reference sequence). CDR3 length equals 12 residues. The CDR3 is CASRGTARGAFF. CDR3 coding DNA: TGTGCCAGCAGAGGGACAGCGCGCGGAGCTTTCTTT.

This clonotype was found many times. The chain couples TRBV10-1 to TRBJ2-2; perhaps TRBD1 as D (6 bases). V lost 5 bases and J 7 bases, leaving 11 bases between the germline ends. CDR3 size: 13 residues. Germline-derived CDR1 and CDR2 are WNHNN and SYGVQD (reference sequence). The DNA of the CDR3 is TGCGCCAGCAGTACCGGACAGCACGGGGAGCTGTTTTTT. It translates to CASSTGQHGELFF.